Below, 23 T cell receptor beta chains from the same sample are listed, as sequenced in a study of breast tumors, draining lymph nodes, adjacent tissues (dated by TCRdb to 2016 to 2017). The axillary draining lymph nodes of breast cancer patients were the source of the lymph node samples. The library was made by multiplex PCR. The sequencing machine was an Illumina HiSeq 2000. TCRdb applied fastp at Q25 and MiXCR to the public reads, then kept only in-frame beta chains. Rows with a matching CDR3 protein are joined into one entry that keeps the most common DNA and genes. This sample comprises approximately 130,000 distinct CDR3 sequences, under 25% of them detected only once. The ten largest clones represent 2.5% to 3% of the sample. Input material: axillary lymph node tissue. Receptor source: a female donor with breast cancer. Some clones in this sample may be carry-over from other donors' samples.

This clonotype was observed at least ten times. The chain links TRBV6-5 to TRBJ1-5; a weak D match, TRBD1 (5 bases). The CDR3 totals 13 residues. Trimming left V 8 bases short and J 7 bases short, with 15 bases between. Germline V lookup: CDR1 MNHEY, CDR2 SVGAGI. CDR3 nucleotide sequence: TGTGCCAGCTATCCAGGGTTGACCCAGCCCCAGCATTTT. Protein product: CASYPGLTQPQHF.

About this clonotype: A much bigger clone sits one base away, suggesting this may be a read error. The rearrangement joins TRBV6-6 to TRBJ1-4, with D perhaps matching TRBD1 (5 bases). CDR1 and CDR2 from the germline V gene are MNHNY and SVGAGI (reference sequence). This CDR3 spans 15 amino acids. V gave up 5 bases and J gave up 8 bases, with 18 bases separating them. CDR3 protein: CASSESSTVGEKLFF. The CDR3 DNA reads TGTGCCAGCAGTGAAAGTTCGACAGTTGGCGAAAAACTGTTTTTT.

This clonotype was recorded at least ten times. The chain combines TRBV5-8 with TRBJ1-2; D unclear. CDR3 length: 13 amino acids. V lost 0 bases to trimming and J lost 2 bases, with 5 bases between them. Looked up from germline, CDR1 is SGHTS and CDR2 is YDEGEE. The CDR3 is CASSLESNYGYTF. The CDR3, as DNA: TGTGCCAGCAGCTTGGAGTCAAACTATGGCTACACCTTC.

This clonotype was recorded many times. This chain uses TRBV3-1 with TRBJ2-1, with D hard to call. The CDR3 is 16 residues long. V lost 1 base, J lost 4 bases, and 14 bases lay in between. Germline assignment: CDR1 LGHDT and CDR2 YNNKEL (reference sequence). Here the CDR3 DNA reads TGTGCCAGCAGCCAAGGTCTCCGGGTACCATACAATGAGCAGTTCTTC. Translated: CASSQGLRVPYNEQFF.

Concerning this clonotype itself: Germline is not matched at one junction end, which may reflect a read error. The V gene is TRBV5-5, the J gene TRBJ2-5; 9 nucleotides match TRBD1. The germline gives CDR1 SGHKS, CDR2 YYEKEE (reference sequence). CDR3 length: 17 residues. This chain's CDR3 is CASSLGGLTGGQETQCF. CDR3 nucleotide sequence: TGTGCCAGCAGCTTGGGGGGTCTTACAGGGGGCCAAGAGACCCAGTGCTTC.

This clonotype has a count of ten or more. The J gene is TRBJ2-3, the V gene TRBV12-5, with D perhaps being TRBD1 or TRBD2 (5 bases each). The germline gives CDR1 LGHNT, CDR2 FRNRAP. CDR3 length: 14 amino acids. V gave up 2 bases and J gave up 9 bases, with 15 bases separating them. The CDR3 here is CASGLLHRRSTQYF. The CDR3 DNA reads TGTGCTAGTGGTTTGCTTCACAGGAGGTCGACGCAGTATTTT.

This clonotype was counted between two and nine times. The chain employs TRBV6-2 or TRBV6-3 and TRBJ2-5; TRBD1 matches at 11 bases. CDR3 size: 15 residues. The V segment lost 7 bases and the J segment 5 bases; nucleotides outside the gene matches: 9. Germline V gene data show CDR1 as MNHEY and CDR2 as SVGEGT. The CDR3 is CASKLDRGRRETQYF. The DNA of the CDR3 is TGTGCCAGCAAGCTGGACAGGGGGCGCCGGGAGACCCAGTACTTC.

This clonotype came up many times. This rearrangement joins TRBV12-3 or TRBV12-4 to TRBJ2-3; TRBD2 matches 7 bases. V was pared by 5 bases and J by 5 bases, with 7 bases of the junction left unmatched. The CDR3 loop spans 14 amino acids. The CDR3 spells CASSLGLGGDTQYF. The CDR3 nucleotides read TGTGCCAGCAGTCTCGGACTAGGTGGAGATACGCAGTATTTT.

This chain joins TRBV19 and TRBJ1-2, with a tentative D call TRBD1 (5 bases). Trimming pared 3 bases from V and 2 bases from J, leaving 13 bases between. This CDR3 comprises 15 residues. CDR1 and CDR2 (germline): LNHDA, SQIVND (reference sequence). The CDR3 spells CASSISDTLNYGYTF. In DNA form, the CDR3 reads TGTGCCAGTAGTATTTCGGACACATTGAACTATGGCTACACCTTC.

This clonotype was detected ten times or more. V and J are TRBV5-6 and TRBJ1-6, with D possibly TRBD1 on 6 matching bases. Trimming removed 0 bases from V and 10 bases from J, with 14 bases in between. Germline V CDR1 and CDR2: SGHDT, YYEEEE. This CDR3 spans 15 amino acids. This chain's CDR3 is CASSLAGTRGSPLHF. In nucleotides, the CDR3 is TGTGCCAGCAGCTTGGCCGGGACAAGGGGATCACCCCTCCACTTT. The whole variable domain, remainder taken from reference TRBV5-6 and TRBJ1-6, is DAGVTQSPTHLIKTRGQQVTLRCSPKSGHDTVSWYQQALGQGPQFIFQYYEEEERQRGNFPDRFSGHQFPNYSSELNVNALLLGDSALYLCASSLAGTRGSPLHFGNGTRLTVT.

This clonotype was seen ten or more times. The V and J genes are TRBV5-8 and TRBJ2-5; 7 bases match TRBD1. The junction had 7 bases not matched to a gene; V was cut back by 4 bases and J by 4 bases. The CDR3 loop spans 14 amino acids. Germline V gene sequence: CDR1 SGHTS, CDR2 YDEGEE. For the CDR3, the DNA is TGTGCCAGCAGCATGACAGGGTTCCGAGAGACCCAGTACTTC. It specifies CASSMTGFRETQYF.

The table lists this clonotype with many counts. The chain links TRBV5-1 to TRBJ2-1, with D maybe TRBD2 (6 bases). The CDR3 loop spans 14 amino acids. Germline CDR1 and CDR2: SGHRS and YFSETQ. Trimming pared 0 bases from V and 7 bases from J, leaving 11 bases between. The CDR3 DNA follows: TGCGCCAGCAGCTTGGCTAGCGAGGGGAATGAGCAGTTCTTC. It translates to CASSLASEGNEQFF. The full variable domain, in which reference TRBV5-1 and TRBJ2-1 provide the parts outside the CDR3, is KAGVTQTPRYLIKTRGQQVTLSCSPISGHRSVSWYQQTPGQGLQFLFEYFSETQRNKGNFPGRFSGRQFSNSRSEMNVSTLELGDSALYLCASSLASEGNEQFFGPGTRLTVL.

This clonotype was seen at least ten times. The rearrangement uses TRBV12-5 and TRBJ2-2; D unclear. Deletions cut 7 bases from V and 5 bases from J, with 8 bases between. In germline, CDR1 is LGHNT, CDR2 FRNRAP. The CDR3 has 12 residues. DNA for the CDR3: TGTGCTAGTGCCCTGGGAACCGGGGAGCTGTTTTTT. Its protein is CASALGTGELFF.

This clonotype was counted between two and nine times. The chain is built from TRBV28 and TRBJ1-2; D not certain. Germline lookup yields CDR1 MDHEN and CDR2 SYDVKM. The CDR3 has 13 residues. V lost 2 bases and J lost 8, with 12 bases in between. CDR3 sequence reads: CASSLRVDYGYTF. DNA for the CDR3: TGTGCCAGCAGTTTAAGGGTGGATTACGGCTACACCTTC.

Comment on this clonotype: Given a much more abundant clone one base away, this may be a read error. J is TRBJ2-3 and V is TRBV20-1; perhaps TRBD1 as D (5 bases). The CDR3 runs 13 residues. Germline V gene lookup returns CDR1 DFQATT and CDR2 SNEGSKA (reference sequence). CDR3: CGAESGLSDTQYF. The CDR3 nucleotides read TGCGGGGCGGAATCAGGTCTTTCAGATACGCAGTATTTT.

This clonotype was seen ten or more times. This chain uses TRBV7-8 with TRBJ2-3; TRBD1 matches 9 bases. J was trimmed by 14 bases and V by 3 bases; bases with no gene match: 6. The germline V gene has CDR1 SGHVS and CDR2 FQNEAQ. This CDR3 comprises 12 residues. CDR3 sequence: CASSLGQGSAYF. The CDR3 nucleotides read TGTGCCAGCAGCTTGGGACAGGGCTCTGCGTATTTT.

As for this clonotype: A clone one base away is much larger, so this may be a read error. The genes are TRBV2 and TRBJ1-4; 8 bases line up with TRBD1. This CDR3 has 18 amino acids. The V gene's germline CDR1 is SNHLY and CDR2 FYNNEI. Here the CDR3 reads CASRVLTGDRATNEKLVF. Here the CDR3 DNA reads TGTGCCAGCAGAGTACTGACAGGGGATCGTGCAACTAATGAAAAACTGGTTTTT.

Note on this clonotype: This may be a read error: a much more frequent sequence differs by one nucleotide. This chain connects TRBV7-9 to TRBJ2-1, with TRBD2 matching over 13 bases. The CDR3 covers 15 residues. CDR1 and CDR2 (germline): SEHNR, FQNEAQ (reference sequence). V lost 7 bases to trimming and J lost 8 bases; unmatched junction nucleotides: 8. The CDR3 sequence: CASTAGLAGHDEQFF. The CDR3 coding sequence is TGTGCCAGCACCGCGGGACTAGCGGGACACGATGAGCAGTTCTTC.

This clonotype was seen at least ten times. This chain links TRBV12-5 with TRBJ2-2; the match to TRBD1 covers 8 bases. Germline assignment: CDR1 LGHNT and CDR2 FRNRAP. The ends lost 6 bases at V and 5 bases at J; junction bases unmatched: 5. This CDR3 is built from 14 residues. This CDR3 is CASGDRGYTGELFF. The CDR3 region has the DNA TGTGCTAGTGGAGACAGGGGATATACCGGGGAGCTGTTTTTT.

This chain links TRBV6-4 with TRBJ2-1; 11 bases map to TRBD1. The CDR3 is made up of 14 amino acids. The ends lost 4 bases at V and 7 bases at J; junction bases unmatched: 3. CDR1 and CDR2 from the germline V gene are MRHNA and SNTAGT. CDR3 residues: CASSGGTGGNEQFF. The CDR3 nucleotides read TGTGCCAGCAGTGGGGGGACAGGGGGGAATGAGCAGTTCTTC.

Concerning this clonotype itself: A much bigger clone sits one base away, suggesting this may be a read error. CDR3 coding DNA: TGTGCCAGCAGTTCGGGGGAGACCCTGTACTTC. Translation: CASSSGETLYF. The chain has TRBV27 and TRBJ2-5; possibly TRBD2 for D (6 bases). The germline V gene has CDR1 MNHEY and CDR2 SMNVEV (reference sequence). This CDR3 has 11 amino acids.

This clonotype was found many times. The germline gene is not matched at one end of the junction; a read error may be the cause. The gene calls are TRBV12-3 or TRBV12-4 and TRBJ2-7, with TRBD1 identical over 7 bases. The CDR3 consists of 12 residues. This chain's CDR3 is CASRLDRAEQYF. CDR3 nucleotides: TGTGCCAGCAGATTAGACAGGGCCGAGCAGTACTTC.

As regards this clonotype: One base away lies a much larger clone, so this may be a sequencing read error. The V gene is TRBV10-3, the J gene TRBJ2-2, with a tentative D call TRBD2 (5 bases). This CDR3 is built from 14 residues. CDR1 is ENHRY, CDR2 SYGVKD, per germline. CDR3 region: CAISELSGTGELLF. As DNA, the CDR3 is TGTGCCATCAGTGAACTAAGCGGCACCGGGGAGCTGCTTTTT.